These 30 T cell receptor beta chains were all obtained from the same sample, sequenced in a study of shared clonotypes between healthy human individuals. Naivety among CD8 cells was defined by CD45RO negativity and positive CCR7 selection, thereby excluding terminally differentiated effector memory CD45RA+ cells. Sequenced by immunoSEQ multiplex PCR; TCRdb stores in-frame clones only, minus some. The top ten hold 0.25% to 0.35% of the sample, which has about 580,000 clones, more than 95% seen once. Source material: naive CD8+ T cells sorted from blood. All receptors derive from a man aged 25 to 40 in good health.

Note on this clone: The sample contains more than one DNA sequence encoding this CDR3. The chain combines TRBV15 with TRBJ2-1, with a weak D call TRBD1 (6 bases). V was shortened by 3 bases and J by 1 base, with 7 bases between the two germline ends. There are 14 residues in the CDR3. Germline loops: CDR1 LNHNV, CDR2 YYDKDF (reference sequence). CDR3 in amino acids: CATSRDRSYNEQFF. CDR3 DNA sequence: TGTGCCACCAGCAGGGACAGATCCTACAATGAGCAGTTCTTC.

The rearrangement joins TRBV5-6 to TRBJ2-5; D unclear. Germline V lookup: CDR1 SGHDT, CDR2 YYEEEE. V lost 3 bases and J lost 7, with 7 bases in between. The CDR3 runs to 11 residues. CDR3 region: CASSSGGTQYF. The CDR3 DNA sequence: TGTGCCAGCAGCTCCGGCGGGACCCAGTACTTC.

The V gene is TRBV28, the J gene TRBJ1-2, with D possibly TRBD1 on 5 matching bases. Germline lookup yields CDR1 MDHEN and CDR2 SYDVKM. V gave up 2 bases and J gave up 8 bases, with 18 bases separating them. The CDR3 covers 15 residues. The CDR3 loop is CASSLGGISSRGYTF. DNA for the CDR3: TGTGCCAGCAGTTTAGGGGGTATTAGCTCTAGGGGCTACACCTTC.

V usage is TRBV9 and J usage is TRBJ2-5, with 8 bases that match TRBD2. This CDR3 region has 14 residues. V lost 3 bases and J lost 5; bases outside the gene matches: 6. In germline, CDR1 is SGDLS, CDR2 YYNGEE. The CDR3 sequence is CASSDGTRLETQYF. In DNA, the CDR3 is TGTGCCAGCAGCGATGGGACTAGACTCGAGACCCAGTACTTC.

In regard to this clone: Other DNA sequences in the sample encode the same CDR3. The rearrangement uses TRBV9 and TRBJ1-2, with TRBD1 as a possible D gene (5 bases). Trimming took off 5 bases at V and 8 bases at J, with 13 bases between the two ends. Germline V CDR1 and CDR2: SGDLS, YYNGEE. The CDR3 consists of 12 residues. The CDR3 DNA sequence: TGTGCCAGCAGAGACAGAGTCGACGGCTACACCTTC. Translation gives CASRDRVDGYTF.

J is TRBJ2-5 and V is TRBV7-2, with 11 bases lining up with TRBD2. With 0 bases clipped from V and 4 bases from J, the junction kept 4 bases outside the gene matches. The CDR3 sequence is 16 residues long. From germline, CDR1 is SGHTA and CDR2 FQGNSA. The CDR3 bases are TGTGCCAGCAGCTTAGCTACTAGCGGGAGCCGAGAGACCCAGTACTTC. Its protein is CASSLATSGSRETQYF.

This clone was counted a single time. The chain combines TRBV7-8 with TRBJ2-3; 10 bases fit TRBD2. Germline V gene sequence: CDR1 SGHVS, CDR2 FQNEAQ. The CDR3 is 16 residues long. The junction had 2 bases not matched to a gene; V was cut back by 1 base and J by 1 base. The CDR3 sequence: CASSLGAGGGTDTQYF. In DNA form, the CDR3 reads TGTGCCAGCAGCTTAGGAGCGGGGGGGGGCACAGATACGCAGTATTTT.

The V call is TRBV11-2, the J call TRBJ2-1; 9 positions agree with TRBD2. The germline gives CDR1 SGHAT, CDR2 FQNNGV. V was pared by 4 bases and J by 4 bases, with 11 bases of the junction left unmatched. The CDR3 is 17 residues long. The DNA of the CDR3 is TGTGCCAGCAGCTCGGGACTAGCAGGGACGGGGTACAATGAGCAGTTCTTC. It codes for CASSSGLAGTGYNEQFF.

Worth noting for this clone: The same CDR3 arises from other DNA sequences in this sample as well. The chain couples TRBV5-1 to TRBJ1-1; D not certain. V was pared by 0 bases and J by 0 bases, with 6 bases between. Germline assignment: CDR1 SGHRS and CDR2 YFSETQ. CDR3 length: 14 amino acids. CDR3 sequence reads: CASSLEGLNTEAFF. CDR3 nucleotides: TGCGCCAGCAGCTTGGAAGGGTTGAACACTGAAGCTTTCTTT.

The chain employs TRBV13 and TRBJ2-7; weak D call: TRBD2 (6 bases). Per the germline V gene, CDR1 is PRHDT and CDR2 is FYEKMQ (reference sequence). V gave up 1 base and J gave up 0 bases, with 13 bases separating them. The CDR3 sequence is 16 residues long. Here the CDR3 DNA reads TGTGCCAGCAGCTTAGCATCGCTAGCGCACTCCTACGAGCAGTACTTC. It is translated as CASSLASLAHSYEQYF.

The V and J genes are TRBV5-5 and TRBJ1-5; a possible D gene is TRBD1 (6 bases). Germline V gene data show CDR1 as SGHKS and CDR2 as YYEKEE (reference sequence). V was cut by 5 bases and J by 2 bases, with 14 bases left in between. This CDR3 contains 15 residues. The CDR3 nucleotides are TGTGCCAGCAGTAAAACAGGGCCAGGCAATCAGCCCCAGCATTTT. Its translation is CASSKTGPGNQPQHF.

The V gene is TRBV5-1, the J gene TRBJ2-5; tentative D call: TRBD1 (6 bases). Between the trimmed V and J ends, which lost 1 base and 0 bases, there was a span of 16 bases. Germline V CDR1 and CDR2: SGHRS, YFSETQ. The CDR3 spans 17 residues. The CDR3 is CASSLSFRGFDQETQYF. The CDR3 DNA sequence: TGCGCCAGCAGCTTGAGTTTTAGGGGGTTCGACCAAGAGACCCAGTACTTC.

This chain connects TRBV9 to TRBJ1-2; possibly TRBD1 for D (5 bases). CDR3 length: 15 amino acids. V was clipped by 3 bases and J by 0 bases, with 12 bases between them. Germline CDR1 and CDR2: SGDLS and YYNGEE. The CDR3 DNA sequence: TGTGCCAGCAGCGACTCGGGGCGGGCTAACTATGGCTACACCTTC. The encoded protein is CASSDSGRANYGYTF.

V is TRBV4-3 and J is TRBJ2-7, with D unclear. CDR1 LGHNA and CDR2 YSLEER come from the germline V gene. The CDR3 totals 14 residues. Trimming left V 0 bases short and J 0 bases short, with 6 bases between. The CDR3 sequence: CASSQDPDSYEQYF. The CDR3 bases are TGCGCCAGCAGCCAAGATCCAGACTCCTACGAGCAGTACTTC.

The chain joins TRBV5-1 to TRBJ2-4; D is possibly TRBD2 (5 bases). The germline V gene has CDR1 SGHRS and CDR2 YFSETQ. The CDR3 length is 16 residues. V lost 4 bases and J lost 3, with 17 bases in between. The CDR3: CASSIGLTAGKNIQYF. DNA of the CDR3: TGCGCCAGCAGCATAGGACTGACCGCCGGCAAAAACATTCAGTACTTC.

V usage is TRBV10-3 and J usage is TRBJ2-5; perhaps TRBD2 as D (6 bases). CDR3 length equals 14 residues. V was pared by 4 bases and J by 3 bases, with 12 bases between. Germline CDR1 reads ENHRY; CDR2 reads SYGVKD. The CDR3 nucleotides read TGTGCCATCAGTGTACCGGGAGCCAAAGAGACCCAGTACTTC. It is translated as CAISVPGAKETQYF.

The J gene is TRBJ2-1, the V gene TRBV6-1, with a tentative D call TRBD1 (5 bases). Germline V CDR1 and CDR2: MNHNS, SASEGT. CDR3 size: 13 residues. The germline V and J ends were trimmed by 6 bases and 4 bases, with 10 bases remaining between them. The CDR3 DNA reads TGTGCCAGCAGCGTAGGACATTACAATGAGCAGTTCTTC. The encoded protein is CASSVGHYNEQFF.

The gene calls are TRBV7-9 and TRBJ2-3; TRBD1 or TRBD2 may be the D gene (5 bases each). This CDR3 has 13 amino acids. Trimming pared 6 bases from V and 6 bases from J, leaving 13 bases between. Germline assignment: CDR1 SEHNR and CDR2 FQNEAQ (reference sequence). CDR3 residues: CASRPGPVDTQYF. The CDR3 region has the DNA TGTGCCAGCAGGCCGGGGCCCGTGGATACGCAGTATTTT.

V and J are TRBV5-1 and TRBJ2-3; possible D gene TRBD2, 6 bases. The CDR3 runs to 17 residues. The ends were cut back, 0 bases at V and 4 bases at J, with 18 bases in the middle. CDR1 is SGHRS and CDR2 is YFSETQ in the germline V gene. The CDR3 sequence is CASSLVSLGREPDTQYF. The DNA for the CDR3 is TGCGCCAGCAGCTTGGTGTCGTTGGGGCGGGAACCAGATACGCAGTATTTT.

The chain links TRBV4-3 to TRBJ2-5; 9 nucleotides match TRBD1. V lost 3 bases to trimming and J lost 2 bases; unmatched junction nucleotides: 7. The V gene's germline CDR1 is LGHNA and CDR2 YSLEER. CDR3 size: 16 residues. This chain's CDR3 is CASSQGQGLQQETQYF. Written as DNA, the CDR3 is TGCGCCAGCAGCCAGGGACAGGGATTACAACAAGAGACCCAGTACTTC.

The chain employs TRBV29-1 and TRBJ2-2, with a weak D call TRBD1 (6 bases). This CDR3 is 14 amino acids long. Trimming cost V 6 bases and J 0 bases, with 11 bases left between them. Germline V gene data show CDR1 as SQVTM and CDR2 as ANQGSEA. The CDR3 sequence: CSVPGQPNTGELFF. In DNA, the CDR3 is TGCAGCGTCCCGGGACAACCGAACACCGGGGAGCTGTTTTTT.

The rearrangement uses TRBV29-1 and TRBJ2-7, with D perhaps TRBD1 or TRBD2 (5 bases each). This CDR3 has 12 residues. Germline-derived CDR1 and CDR2 are SQVTM and ANQGSEA. CDR3 sequence (DNA): TGCAGTGGAGTTGGGGACGACTACGAGCAGTACTTC. Amino acid sequence: CSGVGDDYEQYF.

The chain recombines TRBV4-1 with TRBJ2-1; D possibly corresponds to TRBD1 (5 bases). This CDR3 is 16 amino acids long. With 4 bases removed from V and 2 bases from J, the gap between germline ends came to 15 bases. The germline V gene encodes CDR1 MGHRA and CDR2 YSYEKL. For the CDR3, the DNA is TGCGCCAGCAGCCCCTTGGGGTCCAGGGCCTACAATGAGCAGTTCTTC. It is translated as CASSPLGSRAYNEQFF.

The chain joins TRBV29-1 to TRBJ1-1, with 8 bases matching TRBD1. With 7 bases clipped from V and 6 bases from J, the junction kept 16 bases outside the gene matches. The germline V gene has CDR1 SQVTM and CDR2 ANQGSEA. CDR3 length equals 15 residues. Here the CDR3 DNA reads TGCAGCGCTGAGGGCCGGACAGGGTGGGGGGCTGAAGCTTTCTTT. Protein sequence: CSAEGRTGWGAEAFF.

The V gene is TRBV5-1, the J gene TRBJ2-3, with a tentative D call TRBD1 (6 bases). Trimming removed 2 bases at V and 5 bases at J, with 15 bases between. Germline CDR1 is SGHRS and CDR2 is YFSETQ. CDR3 size: 15 residues. The CDR3 DNA is TGCGCCAGCAGCTTTGGAGGTAGGGGACAAGATACGCAGTATTTT. This gives the protein CASSFGGRGQDTQYF.

This clone was found once. The chain links TRBV9 to TRBJ1-2; no definite D call. V was shortened by 6 bases and J by 7 bases, with 13 bases between the two germline ends. CDR3 length: 12 residues. Germline lookup yields CDR1 SGDLS and CDR2 YYNGEE. For the CDR3, the DNA is TGTGCCAGCATCGCGAGTGATGGTGGCTACACCTTC. It codes for CASIASDGGYTF.

V and J are TRBV19 and TRBJ1-5; a weak D match, TRBD1 (6 bases). The CDR3 totals 17 residues. CDR1 is LNHDA, CDR2 SQIVND, per germline (reference sequence). Trimming left V 2 bases short and J 1 base short, with 15 bases between. For the CDR3, the DNA is TGTGCCAGTAGTATACCCAGGGGAATTGGGAGCAATCAGCCCCAGCATTTT. As protein: CASSIPRGIGSNQPQHF.

In the case of this clone: Other nucleotide sequences in the sample specify the same CDR3. The chain links TRBV7-9 to TRBJ2-7; D may match TRBD1 or TRBD2 (5 bases each). Germline V gives CDR1 SEHNR, CDR2 FQNEAQ (reference sequence). Trimming took off 2 bases at V and 4 bases at J, with 12 bases between the two ends. There are 14 residues in the CDR3. CDR3 in amino acids: CASSLPGRHYEQYF. The CDR3, as DNA: TGTGCCAGCAGCTTACCGGGACGCCATTACGAGCAGTACTTC.

The chain joins TRBV4-3 to TRBJ2-1, with D maybe TRBD2 (5 bases). The CDR3 sequence is 16 residues long. The V end lost 1 base, the J end lost 7 bases, and 17 bases lay between the germline ends. Germline CDR1 reads LGHNA; CDR2 reads YSLEER. The CDR3 region is CASSQGWRASDNEQFF. The DNA for the CDR3 is TGCGCCAGCAGCCAAGGATGGCGGGCCTCCGATAATGAGCAGTTCTTC.

The chain links TRBV5-4 to TRBJ2-7; D might be TRBD2 (5 bases). Trimming stripped 0 bases from V and 0 bases from J, with 7 bases between. Germline V CDR1 and CDR2: SGHNT, YYREEE (reference sequence). CDR3 length: 14 residues. The CDR3 coding sequence is TGTGCCAGCAGCTTGGGAGGGCTCTCCTACGAGCAGTACTTC. It codes for CASSLGGLSYEQYF.